A single sample gave rise to the 6 T cell receptor beta chains below, sequenced in a study of tissue-resident memory T cells in lung cancer. CD103 expression was the sorting criterion for the CD8+ T cells. No antigen is known for these receptors. The libraries for TCR sequencing contained UMIs. MiXCR, run by TCRdb on the reads, gives a single entry per CDR3 protein. The table records nearly 250 distinct CDR3 sequences, around 19% of them present only once. Study results and caveats: The top clonotype averaged around 19% of sequenced TRM cells per patient.

Sequenced input: CD103+ CD8+ T cells from lung tumor tissue. The source is a human donor with treatment-naive lung cancer (subtype not recorded).

By sample fraction, this clonotype is large (0.1 to 1%). J is TRBJ2-7 and V is TRBV15; 9 bases align to TRBD1. CDR1 and CDR2 (germline): LNHNV, YYDKDF (reference sequence). This CDR3 spans 16 amino acids. Trimming removed 4 bases from V and 2 bases from J; junction bases left unmatched: 9. In DNA form, the CDR3 reads TGTGCCACCAGCATTACCGGGACAGGGAAACCCTACGAGCAGTACTTC. Translating it yields CATSITGTGKPYEQYF.

In its sample, this clonotype was seen once. This sequence may be a read error, since a much larger clone differs from it by one base. This chain uses TRBV5-1 with TRBJ1-3; a possible D gene is TRBD1 (5 bases). This CDR3 spans 15 amino acids. Deletions cut 1 base from V and 12 bases from J, with 20 bases between. Germline values: CDR1 SGHRS, CDR2 YFSETQ. The CDR3 bases are TGCGCCAGCAGCTTGATCGGCGGGGGAGGAGACATCATATATTTT. It codes for CASSLIGGGGDIIYF.

This clonotype is large by share. The chain employs TRBV20-1 and TRBJ2-7; either TRBD1 or TRBD2 may supply D (5 bases each). This CDR3 contains 14 residues. Germline V lookup: CDR1 DFQATT, CDR2 SNEGSKA (reference sequence). With 5 bases removed from V and 5 bases from J, the gap between germline ends came to 19 bases. CDR3 sequence: CSAAGTTKEDEQYF. DNA of the CDR3: TGCAGTGCTGCCGGGACCACAAAAGAGGACGAGCAGTACTTC.

The genes are TRBV7-6 and TRBJ2-7; 7 bases map to TRBD1. The germline gives CDR1 SGHVS, CDR2 FNYEAQ. V lost 4 bases, J lost 1 base, and 4 bases stayed unmatched. This CDR3 has 14 amino acids. In DNA form, the CDR3 reads TGTGCCAGCAGCTCTCCGGGACAGTCCTACGAGCAGTACTTC. Encoded protein: CASSSPGQSYEQYF.

This clonotype was picked up a small number of times. The chain combines TRBV7-2 with TRBJ1-1, with 9 bases matching TRBD1. This CDR3 spans 13 amino acids. Germline trimming cut 5 bases from V and 5 bases from J; bases unmatched to any gene: 3. Looked up from germline, CDR1 is SGHTA and CDR2 is FQGNSA. CDR3 amino acids: CASSVTGGTEAFF. The CDR3 DNA sequence: TGTGCCAGCAGCGTGACAGGGGGGACTGAAGCTTTCTTT. Combining the CDR3 with reference TRBV7-2 and TRBJ1-1 gives the whole variable domain GAGVSQSPSNKVTEKGKDVELRCDPISGHTALYWYRQSLGQGLEFLIYFQGNSAPDKSGLPSDRFSAERTGGSVSTLTIQRTQQEDSAVYLCASSVTGGTEAFFGQGTRLTVV.

The rearrangement joins TRBV11-2 to TRBJ2-1; D gene unclear. The CDR3 consists of 11 residues. Trimming shortened V by 5 bases and J by 8 bases, and 7 bases separated the two germline ends. Germline loops: CDR1 SGHAT, CDR2 FQNNGV. CDR3 amino acids: CASSPLYEQFF. The DNA of the CDR3 is TGTGCCAGCAGCCCCCTCTATGAGCAGTTCTTC.